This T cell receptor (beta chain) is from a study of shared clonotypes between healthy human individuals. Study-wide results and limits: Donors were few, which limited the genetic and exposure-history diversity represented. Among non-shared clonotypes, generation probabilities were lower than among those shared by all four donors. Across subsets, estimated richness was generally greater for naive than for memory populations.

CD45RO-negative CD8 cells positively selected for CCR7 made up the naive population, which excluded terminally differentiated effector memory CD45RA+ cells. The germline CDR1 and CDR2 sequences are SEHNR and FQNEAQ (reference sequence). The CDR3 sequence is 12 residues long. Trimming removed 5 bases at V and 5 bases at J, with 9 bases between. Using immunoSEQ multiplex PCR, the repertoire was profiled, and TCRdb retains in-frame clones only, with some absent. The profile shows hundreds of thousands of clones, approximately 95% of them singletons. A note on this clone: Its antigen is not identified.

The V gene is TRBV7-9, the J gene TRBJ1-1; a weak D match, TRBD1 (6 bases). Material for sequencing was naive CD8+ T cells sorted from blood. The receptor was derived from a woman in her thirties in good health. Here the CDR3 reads CASSKQGTEAFF. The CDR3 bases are TGTGCCAGCAGCAAACAGGGAACTGAAGCTTTCTTT.